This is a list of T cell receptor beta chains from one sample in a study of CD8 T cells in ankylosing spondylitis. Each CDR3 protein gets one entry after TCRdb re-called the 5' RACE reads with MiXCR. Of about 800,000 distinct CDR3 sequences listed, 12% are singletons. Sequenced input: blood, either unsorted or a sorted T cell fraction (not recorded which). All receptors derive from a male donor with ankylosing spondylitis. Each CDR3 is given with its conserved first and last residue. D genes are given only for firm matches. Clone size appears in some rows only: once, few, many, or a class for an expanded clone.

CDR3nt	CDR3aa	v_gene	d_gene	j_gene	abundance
TGCGCCAGCAGCTTGGGGCCTAGCGGGAGAGACAATGAGCAGTTCTTC	CASSLGPSGRDNEQFF	TRBV5-1	TRBD2	TRBJ2-1	few
TGCGCCAGCAGCTCAGGGCCTAGCACAGATACGCAGTATTTT	CASSSGPSTDTQYF	TRBV5-1	-	TRBJ2-3	many
TGTGCCAGCAGCGCGCCCCGGGACGGAGCCTACGAGCAGTACTTC	CASSAPRDGAYEQYF	TRBV7-9	-	TRBJ2-7	few
TGCGCCAGCAGCAGAGGCTCTCCCGTCTACAATGAGCAGTTCTTC	CASSRGSPVYNEQFF	TRBV5-1	-	TRBJ2-1	few
TGTGCCAGCAGCCGAGGGACAGAGAACACTGAAGCTTTCTTT	CASSRGTENTEAFF	TRBV6-1	TRBD1	TRBJ1-1	many
TGTGCCAGCACGAAGATGGGACAGGGGGACACTGAAGCTTTCTTT	CASTKMGQGDTEAFF	TRBV4-2	TRBD1	TRBJ1-1	-
TGTGCCAGCTCACCGCTAAGTGACAGATCCTATGGCTACACCTTC	CASSPLSDRSYGYTF	TRBV18	-	TRBJ1-2	few
TGTGCCAGCAGCCATGGGGGAACTAGCACAGATACGCAGTATTTT	CASSHGGTSTDTQYF	TRBV5-4	-	TRBJ2-3	few
TGTGCCAGCAGTTTCGGACAGTTCAGCTCCTACGAGCAGTACTTC	CASSFGQFSSYEQYF	TRBV6-2/TRBV6-3	-	TRBJ2-7	few
TGTGCCAGCAGTCGTATCTCCGGGACTAGGAGGTACAATGAGCAGTTCTTC	CASSRISGTRRYNEQFF	TRBV27	TRBD2	TRBJ2-1	few
TGCAGCGTTGGTTCCTACACTGAAGCTTTCTTT	CSVGSYTEAFF	TRBV29-1	-	TRBJ1-1	-
TGTGCCAGCAGCTTGGACAGGGGGTTTGATCAGCCCCAGCATTTT	CASSLDRGFDQPQHF	TRBV5-6	TRBD1	TRBJ1-5	-
TGTGCCAGCAGCTTAGATCAGGCCTCCTACGAGCAGTACTTC	CASSLDQASYEQYF	TRBV11-2	-	TRBJ2-7	few
TGTGCCTGGAGTGTACTAGGGACAGGGGGCGCGGGGGAGCAGTACTTC	CAWSVLGTGGAGEQYF	TRBV30	TRBD1	TRBJ2-7	-
TGTGCCAGCAGCTTATCTAGCGGGAGCTATACCTACAATGAGCAGTTCTTC	CASSLSSGSYTYNEQFF	TRBV7-9	TRBD2	TRBJ2-1	-
TGTGCCATCAGTGAAGCTAGCGGAGATACGCAGTATTTT	CAISEASGDTQYF	TRBV10-3	TRBD2	TRBJ2-3	few
TGTGCCATCAGCCAAAGCGGGACCCCAGATACGCAGTATTTT	CAISQSGTPDTQYF	TRBV10-3	TRBD2	TRBJ2-3	few
TGCACCGGAAAAGGGGGGAGCACTGAAGCTTTCTTT	CTGKGGSTEAFF	TRBV20-1	-	TRBJ1-1	-
TGTGCCAGCAGCCTTAGAGGACAGGGGGAAGAGTATGGCTACACCTTC	CASSLRGQGEEYGYTF	TRBV5-5	TRBD1	TRBJ1-2	few
TGCAGTGCTCACCAGCGGGGCACAGATACGCAGTATTTT	CSAHQRGTDTQYF	TRBV20-1	-	TRBJ2-3	many
TGCGCCAGCAGCCCCTCGGGAGTCGGGACTGGACCCTACGAGCAGTACTTC	CASSPSGVGTGPYEQYF	TRBV5-1	-	TRBJ2-7	-
TGTGCCTGGACTCCGGAGGCGGGATCCTACGAGCAGTACTTC	CAWTPEAGSYEQYF	TRBV30	-	TRBJ2-7	-
TGCAGCGTTGGGACCTCTACAGCGCCAGAGGGGCAGTACTTC	CSVGTSTAPEGQYF	TRBV29-1	-	TRBJ2-7	once
TGCGCCAGCAGCAGAGAGGGCGGTTTTCAGCCCCAGCATTTT	CASSREGGFQPQHF	TRBV5-1	-	TRBJ1-5	once
TGCGCCAGCAGCCGAGGGGCTAGCGGTCAAGAGACCCAGTACTTC	CASSRGASGQETQYF	TRBV5-1	TRBD2	TRBJ2-5	many
TGCAGTGTATACAGGAACTATGGCTACACCTTC	CSVYRNYGYTF	TRBV20-1	-	TRBJ1-2	few
TGTACCGTACAGGGTGTAAACACCGGGGAGCTGTTTTTT	CTVQGVNTGELFF	TRBV6-1	-	TRBJ2-2	-
TGCAGTGCCATACGGTGGGGGAAGGAGCCCCAGCATTTT	CSAIRWGKEPQHF	TRBV20-1	-	TRBJ1-5	-
TGCGCCAGCAGACCTTTCAGCCGCCTAAACTACGAGCAGTACTTC	CASRPFSRLNYEQYF	TRBV5-1	-	TRBJ2-7	-
TGCGCCAGCAGCCCGATAGCGGGAGGAGAGACCCAGTACTTC	CASSPIAGGETQYF	TRBV5-1	TRBD2	TRBJ2-5	-
TGTGCCAGCAGGGAATTAGCGGGAGGGCCTGCCGACAATGAGCAGTTCTTC	CASRELAGGPADNEQFF	TRBV28	TRBD2	TRBJ2-1	-
TGCAGTGCTAGAGGGGGCGGAGGGGACTCCTACGAGCAGTACTTC	CSARGGGGDSYEQYF	TRBV20-1	-	TRBJ2-7	many
TGTGCCAGCAGTTATCGGGGACATCAGCCCCAGCATTTT	CASSYRGHQPQHF	TRBV6-2/TRBV6-3	-	TRBJ1-5	-
TGTGCCAGCAGTGTCTACAGGGGCGAGCAGTACTTC	CASSVYRGEQYF	TRBV25-1	TRBD1	TRBJ2-7	-
TGTGCCAGCAGTTACTCGTCGGTCGGTCAGCCCCAGCATTTT	CASSYSSVGQPQHF	TRBV6-5	-	TRBJ1-5	few
TGTGCCACCAGCAGAGATCAGGCCTTGGGGGGCAATCAGCCCCAGCATTTT	CATSRDQALGGNQPQHF	TRBV15	-	TRBJ1-5	few
TGTGCCAGCAGTTATTGGGAGGAGACCCAGTACTTC	CASSYWEETQYF	TRBV6-2/TRBV6-3	-	TRBJ2-5	few
TGTGCCAGCACCCATACAACAGGGGCGGACACCGGGGAGCTGTTTTTT	CASTHTTGADTGELFF	TRBV27	TRBD1	TRBJ2-2	-
TGTGCCTGGAAGTCTTGGGGTCAAGGGGGATACAATGAGCAGTTCTTC	CAWKSWGQGGYNEQFF	TRBV30	-	TRBJ2-1	few
TGCGCCAGCAGCCAGGGTGGCCCGAGGCGGACTGAAGCTTTCTTT	CASSQGGPRRTEAFF	TRBV4-1	-	TRBJ1-1	-
TGTGCCTGGAGAACCTTCAAAAACACCGGGGAGCTGTTTTTT	CAWRTFKNTGELFF	TRBV30	-	TRBJ2-2	few